The 7 T cell receptor beta chains below come from one sample, sequenced in a study of blood T cells in healthy people across ages. The second PCR ran roughly 7 to 11 cycles with a sample-barcoded 5' primer and J-beta primers. MiXCR, applied by TCRdb to the 5' RACE reads, yields one record per CDR3 protein. The data hold approximately 780,000 distinct CDR3 sequences, with roughly 25% observed a single time. These same records also appear under a second study, on T cells of mothers and their children.

The specimen was blood. The receptors were gathered from a boy aged 5-17 years in good health.

The V and J genes are TRBV10-3 and TRBJ2-5, with D hard to call. Gene TRBJ2-1 matches the end of the DNA better, so the J call may be wrong. The CDR3 runs to 12 residues. The germline gives CDR1 ENHRY, CDR2 SYGVKD. As DNA, the CDR3 is TGTGCCATCACGGCACGGGACAATGAGCAGTTCTTC. Translation: CAITARDNEQFF.

The chain links TRBV24-1 to TRBJ2-1; 14 nucleotides agree with TRBD2. After removal of 4 bases from V and 8 bases from J, the junction contained 6 bases not matched to a gene. This CDR3 contains 16 residues. In germline, CDR1 is KGHDR, CDR2 SFDVKD. In nucleotides, the CDR3 is TGTGCCACCAGTGACTCCGGACTAGCGGGGGGCGATGAGCAGTTCTTC. Encoded protein: CATSDSGLAGGDEQFF.

In its sample, this clonotype was seen a few times. V and J are TRBV25-1 and TRBJ2-5; a possible D gene is TRBD1 (5 bases). With the DNA end fitting TRBJ2-1 better, the J assignment may be wrong. CDR1 is MGHDK and CDR2 is SYGVNS in the germline V gene. CDR3 size: 13 residues. The CDR3 region is CASRPGRRDEQFF. CDR3 DNA: TGTGCCAGCAGACCAGGGCGTAGGGATGAGCAGTTCTTC.

This clonotype was recorded at least ten times. The chain joins TRBV27 to TRBJ1-2; D may be TRBD1 (6 bases). This CDR3 contains 14 residues. Trimming shortened V by 5 bases and J by 3 bases, and 13 bases separated the two germline ends. Per germline, CDR1 MNHEY and CDR2 SMNVEV (reference sequence). The CDR3 spells CASSVNRDDYGYTF. The CDR3 DNA sequence: TGTGCCAGCAGTGTCAACAGGGACGACTATGGCTACACCTTC.

This clonotype was seen a few times. This chain connects TRBV27 to TRBJ1-4, with 7 bases fitting TRBD1. V lost 2 bases, J lost 8 bases, and 5 bases stayed unmatched. Germline V gene lookup returns CDR1 MNHEY and CDR2 SMNVEV (reference sequence). The CDR3 runs to 14 residues. The CDR3 region is CASSLARGNEKLFF. DNA of the CDR3: TGTGCCAGCAGTTTAGCCAGGGGGAACGAAAAACTGTTTTTT. Full variable domain (outside the CDR3, taken from reference TRBV27 and TRBJ1-4): EAQVTQNPRYLITVTGKKLTVTCSQNMNHEYMSWYRQDPGLGLRQIYYSMNVEVTDKGDVPEGYKVSRKEKRNFPLILESPSPNQTSLYFCASSLARGNEKLFFGSGTQLSVL.

This clonotype was found a few times. V and J are TRBV21-1 and TRBJ2-3; the D segment call TRBD2 is taken from the table without a DNA check. TRBV21-1 is termed a pseudogene. The CDR3 runs to 16 residues. This chain's CDR3 is CASKHRRSGSTDTQYF. Here the CDR3 DNA reads TGTGCCAGCAAACACCGGCGTAGCGGGAGCACAGATACGCAGTATTTT.

This clonotype has more than one count but fewer than ten. The CDR3 DNA reads TGTGCCAGCAGTGGGGGACAGGGTCACGAGCAGTACTTC. This translates into CASSGGQGHEQYF. The J gene is TRBJ2-7, the V gene TRBV6-6, with 9 positions matching TRBD1. The CDR3 is 13 amino acids. CDR1 is MNHNY, CDR2 SVGAGI, per germline (reference sequence). V shed 5 bases and J 5 bases; nucleotides not matched to a gene: 4.